Included here is one TCR beta chain sequence, with context. This record belongs to a study of T cells in Graves' hyperthyroidism and ophthalmopathy. RNA transcripts were the template for amplifying TCR beta CDR3 regions. During a first-round RT-PCR of the TCR CDR3, the HTBI primer set was used. TCRdb redid the calling of the multiplex PCR reads with MiXCR, one entry per CDR3 protein. Of approximately 400,000 distinct CDR3 sequences listed, around 14% were seen once; the top ten hold 12% to 15%. The germline V and J ends were trimmed by 5 bases and 7 bases, with 14 bases remaining between them. CDR1 and CDR2 from the germline V gene are LGHDT and YNNKEL (reference sequence). This CDR3 has 14 amino acids.

This TCR was sampled from a young woman with Graves' hyperthyroidism. The sample was blood. The gene calls are TRBV3-1 and TRBJ2-2; D might be TRBD1 or TRBD2, each matching 5 bases. DNA of the CDR3: TGTGCCAGCAGCAGGGGTTCTGGGAGCGGGGAGCTGTTTTTT. Residues: CASSRGSGSGELFF.